The clone carrying this TCR beta chain has more than one count but fewer than ten. Its antigen remains unknown. The data stem from a study of T cell repertoires in cytomegalovirus infection. Study details: Recently identified HLA-C-restricted and well-studied HLA-B-restricted CMV epitopes were used. Based on public TCR beta signatures, there were indications of CMV infection and of a matching HLA type. Notes on the study in general: Ex vivo responses were dominated by HLA-C-restricted CMV-specific TCR beta clonotypes.

V gave up 4 bases and J gave up 5 bases; unmatched junction bases: 6. The CDR3 is 14 amino acids. Germline CDR1 and CDR2: SGHNT and YENEEA. In TCRdb, the reads were re-called with MiXCR into one record per CDR3 protein. The sample records about 180,000 distinct CDR3 sequences, about 22% being singletons. The sequence was obtained from a human donor in good health (CMV status not recorded). Some clones in this sample may be carry-over from other donors' samples. This chain connects TRBV11-3 to TRBJ1-2; 8 positions agree with TRBD1. The starting material was CD8+ T cells from cultured PBMCs, obtained from culture after CMV antigen stimulation. The CDR3 spells CASSSQGAGYGYTF. CDR3 sequence (DNA): TGTGCCAGCAGCTCCCAGGGGGCAGGGTATGGCTACACCTTC.